This T cell receptor (beta chain) was found in a study of T cell responses to AZD1222 COVID-19 vaccine. Study conclusions and caveats: There were repertoire samples only from the period after the peak T cell response.

This CDR3 has 14 amino acids. Germline V CDR1 and CDR2: MNHEY, SVGAGI. V was clipped by 0 bases and J by 4 bases, with 9 bases between them. Generated by immunoSEQ multiplex PCR, the TCRdb table keeps only in-frame clones and is missing some. The sample carries 80,000 to 100,000 clones, nearly 90% recorded once. On this clone itself: Its antigen is unknown.

The TCR sequence derives from an adult in good health. Source: peripheral blood, taken on day 0 of AZD1222 vaccination. This rearrangement joins TRBV6-5 to TRBJ1-2; no reliable D call. DNA of the CDR3: TGTGCCAGCAGTTACTCGGCGGCTGTCTATGGCTACACCTTC. Protein product: CASSYSAAVYGYTF.